This T cell receptor beta chain was sequenced during a study of OX40 agonist ivuxolimab in advanced cancers. Method: immunoSEQ multiplex PCR; TCRdb's copy keeps in-frame clones and lacks some. The sample shows about 70,000 clones, over 65% of them seen only once. The TCR comes from an adult with an advanced solid tumor such as melanoma, head and neck, liver or kidney cancer. Sequences were derived from CD4+ or CD8+ T cells sorted from blood, sampled in a trial of the OX40 agonist ivuxolimab.

Here the CDR3 reads CASSQEPVDRGDPQYF. CDR3 bases: TGCGCCAGCAGCCAAGAGCCGGTGGACAGGGGTGATCCCCAGTACTTC. This rearrangement joins TRBV4-3 to TRBJ2-5; 9 positions agree with TRBD1. Looked up from germline, CDR1 is LGHNA and CDR2 is YSLEER. The CDR3 runs 16 residues. J was trimmed by 9 bases and V by 0 bases; bases with no gene match: 11.